The 20 T cell receptor beta chains below come from one sample, sequenced in a study of Ad26.COV2.S vaccination and SARS-CoV-2 variants (dated by TCRdb to the early 2020s). What the treatment or condition label conveys for this sample: 15 to 20 received Ad26.COV2.S at low or high dose, single or two shots; about 5 received placebo; per-sample allocation not given. For vaccine and placebo recipients, repertoires were sequenced using samples collected on day 63 after the first injection. Preparation of the library involved the immunoSEQ multiplex PCR assay. TCRdb's version of the immuneACCESS table is confined to in-frame rearrangements and falls short of the full clone set. An unresolved V gene accounts for under half of the shortfall where checked; the remainder is of unknown origin. The sample includes 440,000 or so clones, with roughly 88% observed a single time. The ten largest clones take up under 4.5% of the sample.

Sequencing used peripheral blood, obtained in a trial of Ad26.COV2.S vaccine versus placebo. The source of these receptors is a person between 18 and 65 years old who received the Ad26.COV2.S COVID-19 vaccine or a placebo.

The rearrangement uses TRBV19 and TRBJ1-5, with TRBD1 matching 11 bases. Per germline, CDR1 LNHDA and CDR2 SQIVND (reference sequence). Trimming removed 5 bases from V and 5 bases from J; junction bases left unmatched: 2. CDR3 length: 14 amino acids. CDR3 amino acids: CASSGTGGYQPQHF. The CDR3 DNA reads TGTGCCAGTAGTGGGACAGGGGGGTATCAGCCCCAGCATTTT. Using reference TRBV19 and TRBJ1-5 for the parts outside the CDR3, the full variable domain is DGGITQSPKYLFRKEGQNVTLSCEQNLNHDAMYWYRQDPGQGLRLIYYSQIVNDFQKGDIAEGYSVSREKKESFPLTVTSAQKNPTAFYLCASSGTGGYQPQHFGDGTRLSIL.

This chain links TRBV27 with TRBJ2-7; 9 bases are a match to TRBD2. This CDR3 region has 15 residues. V lost 5 bases and J lost 6; bases outside the gene matches: 11. Germline V gene sequence: CDR1 MNHEY, CDR2 SMNVEV (reference sequence). The CDR3 DNA is TGTGCCAGCAGTCGAACCGGGACTAGCCCCATCGAGCAGTACTTC. Translated: CASSRTGTSPIEQYF.

The CDR3 spells CASSPYTGNTIYF. The DNA of the CDR3 is TGTGCCAGCTCACCCTACACTGGAAACACCATATATTTT. This chain connects TRBV18 to TRBJ1-3; D gene unclear. The CDR3 consists of 13 residues. V gave up 3 bases and J gave up 2 bases, with 5 bases separating them. Germline V gene lookup returns CDR1 KGHSH and CDR2 LQKENI.

J is TRBJ1-2 and V is TRBV6-5; D is possibly TRBD1 (5 bases). V was shortened by 5 bases and J by 0 bases, with 7 bases between the two germline ends. Germline CDR1 is MNHEY and CDR2 is SVGAGI. The CDR3 contains 13 residues. This CDR3 reads CASSPGTNYGYTF. CDR3 nucleotides: TGTGCCAGCAGTCCAGGGACTAACTATGGCTACACCTTC.

J is TRBJ2-5 and V is TRBV7-9, with unresolved D. Germline CDR1 and CDR2: SEHNR and FQNEAQ (reference sequence). Trimming shortened V by 2 bases and J by 5 bases, and 9 bases separated the two germline ends. The CDR3 runs 13 residues. In DNA form, the CDR3 reads TGTGCCAGCAGCTTAAAGGGAAGCGAGACCCAGTACTTC. It translates to CASSLKGSETQYF.

V is TRBV15 and J is TRBJ1-2; tentatively, D is TRBD1 (5 bases). This CDR3 has 13 residues. CDR1 LNHNV and CDR2 YYDKDF come from the germline V gene (reference sequence). Trimming removed 1 base at V and 6 bases at J, with 9 bases between. The chain's CDR3 is CATSRGREDGYTF. The CDR3 nucleotides read TGTGCCACCAGCAGAGGCAGGGAAGATGGCTACACCTTC.

The chain employs TRBV25-1 and TRBJ2-1, with a possible D match to TRBD1 (6 bases). Per germline, CDR1 MGHDK and CDR2 SYGVNS. The CDR3 has 15 amino acids. The V end was cut by 2 bases, the J end by 2 bases, with 10 bases between. CDR3 coding DNA: TGTGCCAGCAGTGAAAGGACAGCTGCCTACAATGAGCAGTTCTTC. This translates into CASSERTAAYNEQFF.

Comments on this clone: The identical CDR3 is also encoded by other nucleotide sequences in the sample. The chain combines TRBV27 with TRBJ2-7, with D possibly TRBD1 on 5 matching bases. This CDR3 comprises 12 residues. Deletions cut 5 bases from V and 3 bases from J, with 8 bases between. Germline V gene data show CDR1 as MNHEY and CDR2 as SMNVEV (reference sequence). The CDR3 DNA reads as TGTGCCAGCAGTACTCAGGGCTACGAGCAGTACTTC. Translating gives CASSTQGYEQYF.

This chain links TRBV6-5 with TRBJ2-2, with 9 bases that match TRBD2. V lost 6 bases and J lost 5; bases outside the gene matches: 7. Germline CDR1 is MNHEY and CDR2 is SVGAGI. The CDR3 has 15 residues. CDR3 in DNA: TGTGCCAGCAGAAGCAGGCTAGCGGGGACCGGGGAGCTGTTTTTT. Its protein product is CASRSRLAGTGELFF.

The chain couples TRBV27 to TRBJ2-1; TRBD2 aligns across 13 bases. The CDR3 is made up of 19 amino acids. The germline V gene has CDR1 MNHEY and CDR2 SMNVEV (reference sequence). Trimming took 0 bases from V and 5 from J; bases not matched to a gene: 10. CDR3 bases: TGTGCCAGCAGTTTATCCCGACTAGCGGGAGGTCTAGTGCACAATGAGCAGTTCTTC. Protein product: CASSLSRLAGGLVHNEQFF.

This chain uses TRBV6-5 with TRBJ2-7; perhaps TRBD1 as D (6 bases). Germline V gives CDR1 MNHEY, CDR2 SVGAGI. This CDR3 has 16 amino acids. Trimming left V 0 bases short and J 0 bases short, with 12 bases between. The CDR3 region has the DNA TGTGCCAGCAGTTACTCCCCCGAACAGGGCTCCTACGAGCAGTACTTC. It translates to CASSYSPEQGSYEQYF.

A remark on this clone: Other DNA sequences within the sample encode an identical CDR3. The chain is built from TRBV5-4 and TRBJ2-5; 8 positions agree with TRBD1. This CDR3 has 13 amino acids. Looked up from germline, CDR1 is SGHNT and CDR2 is YYREEE (reference sequence). Trimming removed 4 bases from V and 4 bases from J; junction bases left unmatched: 3. The CDR3 here is CASSPGQGETQYF. The CDR3 DNA reads as TGTGCCAGCAGCCCCGGACAGGGAGAGACCCAGTACTTC.

This chain links TRBV6-4 with TRBJ2-7, with 13 bases fitting TRBD2. Per germline, CDR1 MRHNA and CDR2 SNTAGT. After removal of 0 bases from V and 3 bases from J, the junction contained 11 bases not matched to a gene. The CDR3 is 19 residues long. In nucleotides, the CDR3 is TGTGCCAGCAGTGACTCAAGGGACAATAGGACTAGCGGGAGCTACGAGCAGTACTTC. Its protein is CASSDSRDNRTSGSYEQYF.

The V call is TRBV7-9, the J call TRBJ2-7; perhaps TRBD1 as D (5 bases). Trimming removed 1 base from V and 0 bases from J, with 7 bases in between. The CDR3 length is 14 residues. Germline CDR1 and CDR2: SEHNR and FQNEAQ (reference sequence). CDR3 DNA: TGTGCCAGCAGCTTAGTAGGGGCCTCCTACGAGCAGTACTTC. Translating it yields CASSLVGASYEQYF.

The genes are TRBV5-6 and TRBJ1-2; D perhaps matches TRBD1 (5 bases). Deletions cut 0 bases from V and 4 bases from J, with 16 bases between. The CDR3 consists of 16 residues. The germline CDR1 and CDR2 sequences are SGHDT and YYEEEE. The DNA of the CDR3 is TGTGCCAGCAGCTTGGCTCGGGCAGGGTGGGGCTATGGCTACACCTTC. Encoded protein: CASSLARAGWGYGYTF.

The J gene is TRBJ2-5, the V gene TRBV7-2; D is possibly TRBD2 (6 bases). V was cut by 6 bases and J by 1 base, with 9 bases left in between. Germline assignment: CDR1 SGHTA and CDR2 FQGNSA. The CDR3 is made up of 13 amino acids. The DNA for the CDR3 is TGTGCCAGCAGGCTAGCGCCCCAAGAGACCCAGTACTTC. Its translation is CASRLAPQETQYF.

This rearrangement joins TRBV5-1 to TRBJ2-7; D gene ambiguous. With 4 bases removed from V and 0 bases from J, the gap between germline ends came to 14 bases. The CDR3 sequence is 15 residues long. Germline V gene lookup returns CDR1 SGHRS and CDR2 YFSETQ. CDR3 loop: CASSPATLSSYEQYF. For the CDR3, the DNA is TGCGCCAGCAGCCCAGCGACACTGAGCTCCTACGAGCAGTACTTC.

This clone appeared once. The chain has TRBV27 and TRBJ2-4, with 8 positions matching TRBD2. Unmatched junction bases numbered 5, after V lost 5 bases and J lost 8 bases. The CDR3 spans 13 residues. The germline CDR1 and CDR2 sequences are MNHEY and SMNVEV (reference sequence). The CDR3 is CASSGTRPDIQYF. The CDR3 DNA reads as TGTGCCAGCAGTGGGACTAGGCCTGACATTCAGTACTTC.

The rearrangement links TRBV19 to TRBJ2-7; 8 bases fit TRBD1. V trimming: 7 bases; J trimming: 4 bases; junction bases outside the gene matches: 6. The CDR3 sequence is 13 residues long. Germline V gene sequence: CDR1 LNHDA, CDR2 SQIVND (reference sequence). In nucleotides, the CDR3 is TGTGCCAGTAAGGGACAGGCAACTTACGAGCAGTACTTC. Its protein is CASKGQATYEQYF.

This chain uses TRBV11-2 with TRBJ2-3; D gene unclear. CDR1 and CDR2 from the germline V gene are SGHAT and FQNNGV. CDR3 length equals 14 residues. V shed 3 bases and J shed 2 bases, with 9 bases lying between them. The CDR3 here is CASSFGQPTDTQYF. The CDR3 DNA reads TGTGCCAGCAGCTTTGGGCAGCCCACAGATACGCAGTATTTT.